This section outlines one TCR beta chain sequence together with its context. The CDR3 loop spans 17 amino acids. From germline, CDR1 is LNHDA and CDR2 SQIVND (reference sequence). Trimming shortened V by 6 bases and J by 1 base, and 21 bases separated the two germline ends. The sample comes from a study of control samples from healthy donors and cancer patients. Profiling relied on immunoSEQ multiplex PCR, and the TCRdb table lists in-frame clones only, not all of them. This sample has fewer than 70,000 clones, with around 94% found just once. Sequenced sample: blood. The source of this sequence is a man aged 30-40 years in good health. The chain combines TRBV19 with TRBJ1-1; a weak D match, TRBD1 (5 bases). The CDR3 loop reads CASRNTFREEWNTEAFF. The CDR3 DNA reads as TGTGCCAGTAGGAATACATTCAGGGAAGAGTGGAACACTGAAGCTTTCTTT. Full variable domain (remainder filled in from reference TRBV19 and TRBJ1-1): DGGITQSPKYLFRKEGQNVTLSCEQNLNHDAMYWYRQDPGQGLRLIYYSQIVNDFQKGDIAEGYSVSREKKESFPLTVTSAQKNPTAFYLCASRNTFREEWNTEAFFGQGTRLTVV.